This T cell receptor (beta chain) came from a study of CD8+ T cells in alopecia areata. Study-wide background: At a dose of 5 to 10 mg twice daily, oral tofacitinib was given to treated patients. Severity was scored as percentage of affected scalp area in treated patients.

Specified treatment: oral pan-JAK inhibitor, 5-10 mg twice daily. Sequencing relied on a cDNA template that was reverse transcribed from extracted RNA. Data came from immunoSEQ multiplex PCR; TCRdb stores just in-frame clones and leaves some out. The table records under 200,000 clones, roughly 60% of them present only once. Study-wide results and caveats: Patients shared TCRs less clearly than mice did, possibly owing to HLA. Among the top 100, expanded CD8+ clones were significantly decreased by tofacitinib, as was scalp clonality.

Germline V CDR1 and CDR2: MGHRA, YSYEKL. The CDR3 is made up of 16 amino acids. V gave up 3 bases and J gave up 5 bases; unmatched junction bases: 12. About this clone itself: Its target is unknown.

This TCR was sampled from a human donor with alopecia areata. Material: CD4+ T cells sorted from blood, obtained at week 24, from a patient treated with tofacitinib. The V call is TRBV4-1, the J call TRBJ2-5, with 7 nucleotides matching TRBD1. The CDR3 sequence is CASSQGDRALWETQYF. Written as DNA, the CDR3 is TGCGCCAGCAGCCAGGGAGACAGGGCTCTTTGGGAGACCCAGTACTTC.